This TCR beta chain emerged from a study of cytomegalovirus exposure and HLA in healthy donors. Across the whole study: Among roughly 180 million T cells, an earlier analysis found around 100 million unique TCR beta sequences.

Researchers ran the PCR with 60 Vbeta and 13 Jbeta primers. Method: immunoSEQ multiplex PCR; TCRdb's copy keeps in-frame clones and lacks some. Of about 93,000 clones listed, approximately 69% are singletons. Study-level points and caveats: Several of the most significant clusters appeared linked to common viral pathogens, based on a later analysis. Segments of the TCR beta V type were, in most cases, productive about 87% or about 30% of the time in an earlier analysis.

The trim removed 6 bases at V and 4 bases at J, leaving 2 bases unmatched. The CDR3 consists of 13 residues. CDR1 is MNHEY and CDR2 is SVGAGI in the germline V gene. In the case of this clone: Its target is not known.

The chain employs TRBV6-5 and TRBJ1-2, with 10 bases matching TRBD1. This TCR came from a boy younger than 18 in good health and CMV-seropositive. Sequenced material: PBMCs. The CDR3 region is CASRRTGGYGYTF. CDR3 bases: TGTGCCAGCAGAAGGACAGGGGGCTATGGCTACACCTTC.